This note documents a single TCR beta chain sequence. A J-beta primer mix and a sample-barcoded 5' primer were used in a second PCR of about 7 to 12 cycles. TCRdb re-derived calls from the 5' RACE reads in MiXCR, one entry per CDR3 protein. The sample carries around 1,000,000 distinct CDR3 sequences, approximately 25% recorded once. The data are from a study of blood T cells in healthy people across ages. These same records also appear under a second study, on T cells of mothers and their children.

Sequencing was carried out using blood. The origin of this receptor is a girl aged 2-9 years in good health.

The CDR3 nucleotides are TGCAGTGCTAGAGGGCAGGGGATTAGTTCCACCTTC. Its protein is CSARGQGISSTF. This rearrangement joins TRBV20-1 to TRBJ1-2; D possibly corresponds to TRBD1 (6 bases). Germline lookup yields CDR1 DFQATT and CDR2 SNEGSKA (reference sequence). Trimming pared 1 base from V and 13 bases from J, leaving 16 bases between. The CDR3 runs 12 residues.